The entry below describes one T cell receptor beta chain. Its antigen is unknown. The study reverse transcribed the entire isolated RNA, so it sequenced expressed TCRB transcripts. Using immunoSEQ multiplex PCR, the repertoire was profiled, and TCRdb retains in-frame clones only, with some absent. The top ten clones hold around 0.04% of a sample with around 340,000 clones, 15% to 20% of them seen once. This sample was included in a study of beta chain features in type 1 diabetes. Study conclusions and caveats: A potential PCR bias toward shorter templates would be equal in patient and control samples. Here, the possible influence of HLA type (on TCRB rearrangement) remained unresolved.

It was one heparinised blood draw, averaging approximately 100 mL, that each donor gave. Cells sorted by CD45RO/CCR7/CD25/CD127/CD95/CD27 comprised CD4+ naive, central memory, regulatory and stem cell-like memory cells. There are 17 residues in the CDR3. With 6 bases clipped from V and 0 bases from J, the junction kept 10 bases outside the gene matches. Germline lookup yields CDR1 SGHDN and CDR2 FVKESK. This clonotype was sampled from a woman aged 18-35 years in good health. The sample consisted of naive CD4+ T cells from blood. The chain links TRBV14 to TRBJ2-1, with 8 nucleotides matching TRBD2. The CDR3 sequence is CASSDPGLASSYNEQFF. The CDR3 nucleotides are TGTGCCAGCAGTGACCCCGGACTAGCTTCCTCCTACAATGAGCAGTTCTTC.